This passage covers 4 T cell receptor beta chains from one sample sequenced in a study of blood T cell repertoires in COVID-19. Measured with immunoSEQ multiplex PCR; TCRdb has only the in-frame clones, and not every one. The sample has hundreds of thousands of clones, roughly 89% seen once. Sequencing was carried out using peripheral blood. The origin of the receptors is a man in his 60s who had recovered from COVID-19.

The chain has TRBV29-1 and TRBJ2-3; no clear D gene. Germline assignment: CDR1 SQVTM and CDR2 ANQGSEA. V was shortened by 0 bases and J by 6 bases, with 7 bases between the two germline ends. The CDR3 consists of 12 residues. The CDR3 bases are TGCAGCGTTGAAGAACTTTCGGATACGCAGTATTTT. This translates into CSVEELSDTQYF.

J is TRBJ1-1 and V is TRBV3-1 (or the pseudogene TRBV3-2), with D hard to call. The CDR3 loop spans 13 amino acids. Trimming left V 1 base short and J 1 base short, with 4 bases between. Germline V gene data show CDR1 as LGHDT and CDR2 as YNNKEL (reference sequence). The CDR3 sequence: CASSQVSNTEAFF. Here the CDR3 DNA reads TGTGCCAGCAGCCAAGTCTCGAACACTGAAGCTTTCTTT.

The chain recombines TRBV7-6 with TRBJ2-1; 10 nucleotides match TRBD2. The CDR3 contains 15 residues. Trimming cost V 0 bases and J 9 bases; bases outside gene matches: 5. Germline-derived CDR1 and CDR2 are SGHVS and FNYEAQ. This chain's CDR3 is CASSLAASGSGEQFF. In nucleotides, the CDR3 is TGTGCCAGCAGCTTAGCGGCTAGCGGGAGTGGTGAGCAGTTCTTC.

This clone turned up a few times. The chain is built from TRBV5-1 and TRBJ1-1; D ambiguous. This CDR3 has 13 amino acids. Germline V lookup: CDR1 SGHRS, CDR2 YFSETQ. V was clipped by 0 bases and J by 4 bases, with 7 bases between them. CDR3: CASSLGIATEAFF. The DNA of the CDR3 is TGCGCCAGCAGCTTGGGCATAGCCACTGAAGCTTTCTTT.